This T cell receptor (beta chain) was identified in a study of T cells in Graves' hyperthyroidism and ophthalmopathy. The CDR3 loop spans 15 amino acids. This clonotype was recorded many times. Its target is not known. The junction does not match germline at one end; this may be a read error. Using RNA transcripts as the source, TCR beta CDR3 regions were amplified. First-round RT-PCR with HTBI primers amplified the TCR CDR3 region. Via MiXCR, TCRdb re-called the multiplex PCR reads, giving one row per CDR3 protein. Found here are 350,000 to 450,000 distinct CDR3 sequences, roughly 14% of them singletons; the top ten hold about 11%. Study-wide findings and caveats: In blood, most of the thyroid clonotypes expanded above 0.001 were also present. Before onset, by a median of approximately 6.8 months, the model predicted ophthalmopathy.

Hyperthyroidism had been newly diagnosed in patients aged 18 to 65, and its duration was under 2 months. Diagnoses rested on clinical symptoms, serum thyroxine and TRAb, thyroid ultrasound and orbital computed tomography. The receptor comes from a woman aged 55-70 years with Graves' hyperthyroidism. Sequencing input: blood. The rearrangement links TRBV12-3 or TRBV12-4 to TRBJ2-1, with 9 bases that match TRBD1. As DNA, the CDR3 is TGTGTCAGCAGCCCTGACAGGGGGTCCTACAATGAGCAGTTCTTC. As protein: CVSSPDRGSYNEQFF.